This TCR beta chain was sequenced in a study of shared clonotypes between healthy human individuals. About the study: Per donor, three plates held CD4 naive cells, three held CD4 memory, two held CD8 naive and one held CD8 memory.

Each donor was a Caucasian adult residing in Nashville, Tennessee. Libraries were prepared by immunoSEQ multiplex PCR; TCRdb keeps only in-frame clonotypes and omits some of them. Here the sample spans approximately 92,000 clones, 60% to 70% being singletons. Remarks on this clone: Its antigen is unknown.

The trim removed 3 bases at V and 5 bases at J, leaving 6 bases unmatched. Germline V lookup: CDR1 SGDLS, CDR2 YYNGEE. CDR3 length: 16 residues. Study conclusions and caveats: Naive CD4 clonotypes were shared across a few donors at roughly 5%.

The source material was memory CD8+ T cells sorted from blood. Subset: CD45RO+ cells pooled with CCR7-negative TemRA cells. The clonotype comes from a man aged 25-45 years in good health. The rearrangement links TRBV9 to TRBJ2-5; TRBD2 agrees at 14 bases. The CDR3 here is CASSGSGLAGVETQYF. The CDR3, as DNA: TGTGCCAGCAGCGGATCGGGACTAGCGGGAGTTGAGACCCAGTACTTC. Combining the CDR3 with reference TRBV9 and TRBJ2-5 gives the whole variable domain DSGVTQTPKHLITATGQRVTLRCSPRSGDLSVYWYQQSLDQGLQFLIQYYNGEERAKGNILERFSAQQFPDLHSELNLSSLELGDSALYFCASSGSGLAGVETQYFGPGTRLLVL.